This T cell receptor (beta chain) stems from a study of spatial heterogeneity in lung cancer. V gave up 0 bases and J gave up 3 bases, with 17 bases separating them. This CDR3 has 17 residues. Germline-derived CDR1 and CDR2 are KGHSH and LQKENI. TCRdb used MiXCR to reprocess the 5' RACE reads, holding one entry per CDR3 protein. The sample yields 4,000 or so distinct CDR3 sequences, about a third seen once. Points on this clonotype: Since it is a stray read in a library aimed at alpha chains, this beta chain has a size that is not meaningful.

Time point in this sample: sample taken at primary tumor resection. Tumor, nontumor lung or frozen PBMC supplied whole RNA, sequenced without sorting. The V call is TRBV18, the J call TRBJ2-5, with D tentatively TRBD2 (5 bases). This clonotype originated in a male donor with early-stage non-small cell lung cancer. This specimen consisted of PBMCs, obtained at surgery. The CDR3 bases are TGTGCCAGCTCACCACCGAGCGGACCTGCCAAAAAAGAGACCCAGTACTTC. Its protein is CASSPPSGPAKKETQYF. The entire variable domain, with the rest obtained from reference TRBV18 and TRBJ2-5, is as follows: NAGVMQNPRHLVRRRGQEARLRCSPMKGHSHVYWYRQLPEEGLKFMVYLQKENIIDESGMPKERFSAEFPKEGPSILRIQQVVRGDSAAYFCASSPPSGPAKKETQYFGPGTRLLVL.